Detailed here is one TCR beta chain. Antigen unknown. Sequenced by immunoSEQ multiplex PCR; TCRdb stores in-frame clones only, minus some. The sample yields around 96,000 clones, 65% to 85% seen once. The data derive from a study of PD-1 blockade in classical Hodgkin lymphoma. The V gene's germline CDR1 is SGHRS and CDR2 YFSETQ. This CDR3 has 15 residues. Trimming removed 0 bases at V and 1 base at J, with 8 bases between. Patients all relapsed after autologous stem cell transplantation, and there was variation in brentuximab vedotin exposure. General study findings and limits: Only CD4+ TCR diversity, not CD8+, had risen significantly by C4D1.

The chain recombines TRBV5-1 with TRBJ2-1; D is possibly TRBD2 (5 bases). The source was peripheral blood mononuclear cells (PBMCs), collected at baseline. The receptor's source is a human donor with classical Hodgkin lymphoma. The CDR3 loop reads CASSLEGVSYNEQFF. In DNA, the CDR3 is TGCGCCAGCAGCTTGGAGGGAGTATCCTACAATGAGCAGTTCTTC.